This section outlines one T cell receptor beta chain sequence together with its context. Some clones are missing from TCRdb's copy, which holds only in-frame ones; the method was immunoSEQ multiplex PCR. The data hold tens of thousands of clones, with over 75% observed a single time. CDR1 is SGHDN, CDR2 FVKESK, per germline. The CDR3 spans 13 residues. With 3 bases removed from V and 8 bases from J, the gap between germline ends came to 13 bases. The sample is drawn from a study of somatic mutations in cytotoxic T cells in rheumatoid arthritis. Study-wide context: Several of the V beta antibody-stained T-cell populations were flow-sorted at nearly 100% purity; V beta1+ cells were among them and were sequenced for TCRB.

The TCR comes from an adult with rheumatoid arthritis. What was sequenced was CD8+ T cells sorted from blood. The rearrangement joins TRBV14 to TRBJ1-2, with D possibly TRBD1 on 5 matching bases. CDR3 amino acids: CASSHGGAAGYTF. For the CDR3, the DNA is TGTGCCAGCAGCCACGGGGGAGCGGCGGGCTACACCTTC.